The sequence of this T cell receptor beta chain was determined in a study of early T cells in non-severe SARS-CoV-2 infection. Study-wide context: Unsorted whole-blood RNA was sequenced in bulk, leaving chains unpaired.

The study, taken as a whole, reports: Using VDJdb, the matching emphasized anti-spike CD8 responses while missing private and CD4 specificities.

The germline gives CDR1 SGHVS, CDR2 FNYEAQ. V lost 5 bases, J lost 2 bases, and 19 bases lay in between. CDR3 length: 16 residues. Unique molecular identifiers tagged individual cDNA molecules. Via MiXCR, TCRdb re-called the 5' RACE reads, giving one row per CDR3 protein. The sample consists of 53,000 or so distinct CDR3 sequences, about 12% of them appearing once. This clonotype was observed a few times. Its antigen remains unknown. The TCR was taken from an adult who was a healthcare worker with PCR-confirmed SARS-CoV-2 infection or an uninfected control (not recorded which). The rearrangement links TRBV7-6 to TRBJ2-7; a weak D match, TRBD2 (8 bases). This material consisted of whole blood, taken at baseline. CDR3 sequence: CASSPGVAGQTYEQYF. In DNA, the CDR3 is TGTGCCAGCAGCCCCGGAGTAGCGGGACAGACCTACGAGCAGTACTTC.